These T cell receptor beta chains were read from a single sample in a study of shared clonotypes between healthy human individuals. Sequenced by immunoSEQ multiplex PCR; TCRdb stores in-frame clones only, minus some. The sample lists about 2,200,000 clones, about 93% seen once, with about 1.8% in the top ten. Sequencing used naive CD8+ T cells from PBMCs. The receptors derive from a man between 18 and 35 years old in good health. Some clones in this sample may be carry-over from other donors' samples. CDR3s include the opening cysteine and the closing phenylalanine or tryptophan. The D gene is left open where the match is weak. Some rows mark clone size as missing; the rest say once, few, many or name a class of expanded clone.

j_call | clone_size | v_call | cdr3_length | d_call | cdr3_aa | cdr3_nt
TRBJ2-1 | . | TRBV6-5 | 14 | . | CASSYSGPENEQFF | TGTGCCAGCAGTTACTCAGGGCCGGAGAATGAGCAGTTCTTC
TRBJ1-3 | . | TRBV7-2 | 14 | . | CASSPQGPGNTIYF | TGTGCCAGCAGCCCTCAAGGGCCTGGAAACACCATATATTTT
TRBJ2-1 | . | TRBV27 | 17 | TRBD2 | CASSFLLLSGIYHEQFF | TGTGCCAGCAGTTTCCTGCTCCTTAGCGGGATTTATCATGAGCAGTTCTTC
TRBJ2-2 | once | TRBV28 | 15 | . | CASSFDIRSTGELFF | TGTGCCAGCAGTTTCGATATTCGGAGCACCGGGGAGCTGTTTTTT
TRBJ2-2 | . | TRBV6-1 | 13 | . | CALKKFNTGELFF | TGTGCCTTGAAGAAGTTTAACACCGGGGAGCTGTTTTTT
TRBJ2-7 | . | TRBV27 | 17 | TRBD1 | CASSLLAGTGGPYEQYF | TGTGCCAGCAGTTTATTAGCCGGGACAGGGGGTCCCTACGAGCAGTACTTC
TRBJ1-2 | few | TRBV29-1 | 13 | TRBD1 | CSDEDRGTYGYTF | TGCAGCGACGAGGACAGGGGAACCTATGGCTACACCTTC
TRBJ1-2 | . | TRBV28 | 14 | . | CASSFGQLNYGYTF | TGTGCCAGCAGTTTCGGACAGCTGAACTATGGCTACACCTTC
TRBJ2-7 | . | TRBV7-2 | 16 | . | CASSLAGTASGYEQYF | TGTGCCAGCAGCTTAGCGGGTACAGCTTCTGGCTACGAGCAGTACTTC
TRBJ1-1 | . | TRBV11-2 | 15 | TRBD1 | CASSLRTGSNTEAFF | TGTGCCAGCAGCTTACGGACAGGGTCGAACACTGAAGCTTTCTTT
TRBJ1-2 | . | TRBV4-3 | 18 | TRBD1 | CASSRLPPRDRQDYGYTF | TGCGCCAGCAGCCGCCTCCCGCCACGGGACAGGCAAGACTATGGCTACACCTTC
TRBJ2-1 | . | TRBV7-6 | 15 | . | CASSLGGELYNEQFF | TGTGCCAGCAGCTTAGGAGGAGAGCTATACAATGAGCAGTTCTTC
TRBJ2-5 | once | TRBV25-1 | 12 | . | CAAGSGQETQYF | TGTGCTGCGGGATCGGGCCAAGAGACCCAGTACTTC
TRBJ1-1 | . | TRBV28 | 14 | . | CASSTHRVHTEAFF | TGTGCCAGCAGTACCCACAGGGTCCACACTGAAGCTTTCTTT
TRBJ2-7 | . | TRBV27 | 16 | TRBD2 | CASSVLAGGPINEQYF | TGTGCCAGCAGCGTACTAGCGGGAGGGCCAATAAACGAGCAGTACTTC
TRBJ2-7 | . | TRBV13 | 16 | TRBD2 | CASSLGTREAANEQYF | TGTGCCAGCAGCTTAGGGACCCGGGAGGCCGCCAACGAGCAGTACTTC
TRBJ1-1 | . | TRBV11-2 | 17 | TRBD1 | CASSLYEGGTLGTEAFF | TGTGCCAGCAGCTTATATGAAGGGGGCACCTTAGGGACTGAAGCTTTCTTT
TRBJ1-3 | . | TRBV7-6 | 15 | . | CASSPSRGFGNTIYF | TGTGCCAGCAGCCCCTCCCGGGGCTTTGGAAACACCATATATTTT
TRBJ2-1 | few | TRBV11-2 | 12 | . | CASSFRGNEQFF | TGTGCCAGCAGCTTTCGGGGGAATGAGCAGTTCTTC
TRBJ2-7 | . | TRBV6-1 | 12 | TRBD1 | CASSVIWTGWYF | TGTGCCAGCAGTGTTATCTGGACAGGGTGGTACTTC
TRBJ2-1 | . | TRBV9 | 15 | . | CASSPDLSQHYEQFF | TGTGCCAGCAGCCCAGACTTGTCCCAACACTATGAGCAGTTCTTC
TRBJ2-1 | . | TRBV7-3 | 16 | TRBD2 | CASSSGASGEYNEQFF | TGTGCCAGCAGCTCCGGGGCTAGCGGAGAATACAATGAGCAGTTCTTC
TRBJ2-7 | . | TRBV7-2 | 17 | TRBD2 | CASSYRLAGKNAYEQYF | TGTGCCAGCAGTTACCGACTAGCGGGAAAGAATGCGTACGAGCAGTACTTC
TRBJ1-5 | . | TRBV7-9 | 12 | . | CASSAGNQPQHF | TGTGCCAGCAGCGCCGGAAATCAGCCCCAGCATTTT
TRBJ1-5 | few | TRBV27 | 14 | . | CASSSHPRGQPQHF | TGTGCCAGCAGTTCCCACCCTAGGGGTCAGCCCCAGCATTTT
TRBJ1-1 | . | TRBV29-1 | 12 | . | CSVGPINTEAFF | TGCAGCGTTGGTCCGATTAACACTGAAGCTTTCTTT
TRBJ2-5 | . | TRBV11-3 | 16 | . | CASSLRDPAVQETQYF | TGTGCCAGCAGCCTACGAGATCCAGCGGTACAAGAGACCCAGTACTTC
TRBJ2-5 | . | TRBV7-6 | 17 | TRBD2 | CASSPPGLAGGYGTQYF | TGTGCCAGCAGCCCCCCGGGACTAGCGGGAGGCTACGGGACCCAGTACTTC